This T cell receptor (beta chain) was observed in a study of cytomegalovirus exposure and HLA in healthy donors. PCR involved 60 Vbeta and 13 Jbeta primers. The repertoire was sequenced with immunoSEQ multiplex PCR; TCRdb's copy has only in-frame clones and lacks some. This sample carries some 160,000 clones, approximately 88% of them seen once, and the ten largest clones take over 1.5%. Study observations and caveats: In a later analysis, parvovirus B19, influenza, CMV and Epstein-Barr virus appeared linked to several top co-occurrence clusters.

At least ten counts were recorded for this clone. Its antigen is currently unknown. In germline, CDR1 is MNHEY, CDR2 SVGAGI. The CDR3 has 13 amino acids. V was clipped by 10 bases and J by 4 bases, with 11 bases between them. The sequenced sample was PBMCs. This TCR derives from a woman under 30 in good health and CMV-seronegative. The gene calls are TRBV6-5 and TRBJ2-6, with D possibly being TRBD1 (5 bases). The CDR3 region has the DNA TGTGCCACCGCAGGGTCCGGGGCCAACGTCCTGACTTTC. Its translation: CATAGSGANVLTF.